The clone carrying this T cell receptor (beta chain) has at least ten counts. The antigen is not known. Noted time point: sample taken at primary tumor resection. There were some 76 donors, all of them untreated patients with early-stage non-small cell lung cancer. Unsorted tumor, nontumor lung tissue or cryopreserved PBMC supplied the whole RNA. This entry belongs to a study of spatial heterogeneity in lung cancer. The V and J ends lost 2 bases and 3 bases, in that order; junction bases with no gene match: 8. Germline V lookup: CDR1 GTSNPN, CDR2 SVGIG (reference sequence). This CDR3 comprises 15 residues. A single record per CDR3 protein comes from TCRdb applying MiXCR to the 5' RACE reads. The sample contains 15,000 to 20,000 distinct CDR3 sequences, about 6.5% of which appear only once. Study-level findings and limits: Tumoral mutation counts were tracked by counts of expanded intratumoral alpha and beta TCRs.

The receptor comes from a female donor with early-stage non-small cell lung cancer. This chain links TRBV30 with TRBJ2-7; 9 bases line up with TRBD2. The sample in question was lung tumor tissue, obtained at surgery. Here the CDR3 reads CAWSTGSGGYYEQYF. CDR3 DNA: TGTGCCTGGAGTACCGGTAGCGGGGGATACTACGAGCAGTACTTC.